This T cell receptor (beta chain) is from a study of T-cell reconstitution after alpha-beta-depleted transplantation in children. Study-wide findings and caveats: From newly produced T cells came most of the T-cell counts and diversity one year after transplant. Surviving recipient T cells and thymic progenitors underlay high day-60 TCRbeta diversity in some patients. About two months after transplant, alpha-beta T cells reportedly came from several hundred expanded graft clones.

This clonotype was picked up a small number of times. Its antigen is currently unknown. Construction of the TCRbeta library involved unique molecular identifiers. Using its own MiXCR run on the PCR reads, TCRdb lists one record per CDR3 protein. The data contain some 200,000 distinct CDR3 sequences, roughly 9.1% of them seen just once; the ten biggest clones take up about 40%. The CDR3 sequence is 14 residues long. With 0 bases clipped from V and 4 bases from J, the junction kept 5 bases outside the gene matches. Germline V lookup: CDR1 DFQATT, CDR2 SNEGSKA (reference sequence). The chain is built from TRBV20-1 and TRBJ1-1, with 7 bases matching TRBD1. This TCR derives from a male patient aged 2 to 9 who had a stem cell transplant for acute myeloid leukemia, so the T cells may come from the graft donor. This sample comprised PBMCs, mostly from graft donor cells, obtained 360 days after TCRalphabeta/CD19-depleted stem cell transplant. CDR3 sequence: CSARETGSGTEAFF. The CDR3 region has the DNA TGCAGTGCTAGAGAGACAGGGAGCGGCACTGAAGCTTTCTTT.